Listed here are 20 T cell receptor beta chains from one sample, sequenced in a study of blood T cell repertoires in COVID-19. The method was immunoSEQ multiplex PCR; TCRdb's version includes in-frame clones alone and lacks a portion of them. The sample holds 140,000 to 150,000 clones; approximately 87% are singletons and the top ten take 44%. The sample taken for sequencing was peripheral blood. The source is a human donor in a cohort sampled during active COVID-19.

The DNA of the CDR3 is TGTGCCAGCAGCGGACTAGCGGCCGATACGCAGTATTTT. Translated: CASSGLAADTQYF. The rearrangement joins TRBV3-1 (or the pseudogene TRBV3-2) to TRBJ2-3, with 10 bases identical to TRBD2. This CDR3 has 13 amino acids. The V and J ends lost 5 bases and 6 bases, in that order; junction bases with no gene match: 2. From germline, CDR1 is LGHDT and CDR2 YNNKEL (reference sequence).

The V gene is TRBV12-2, the J gene TRBJ1-2. TRBV12-2 is termed a pseudogene. The CDR3 has 16 amino acids. The CDR3 sequence is CASPRPYGGTGEGYTF. In nucleotides, the CDR3 is TGTGCAAGTCCCAGACCCTACGGGGGGACGGGAGAGGGCTACACCTTC.

V and J are TRBV7-2 and TRBJ2-5; TRBD2 matches at 10 bases. Per the germline V gene, CDR1 is SGHTA and CDR2 is FQGNSA. The CDR3 spans 17 residues. V shed 2 bases, J shed 2 bases, and the junction held 8 bases outside the gene matches. This CDR3 reads CASSLNLAGANQETQYF. The CDR3 DNA reads as TGTGCCAGCAGCTTAAACCTAGCGGGGGCGAATCAAGAGACCCAGTACTTC.

V is TRBV15 and J is TRBJ2-1; 9 bases map to TRBD1. The CDR3 has 15 amino acids. The germline gives CDR1 LNHNV, CDR2 YYDKDF (reference sequence). Trimming removed 8 bases from V and 9 bases from J; junction bases left unmatched: 14. CDR3 sequence (DNA): TGTGCCACCGCAAGCGGGGACAGGGTAGCGGGTGAGCAGTTCTTC. Its translation is CATASGDRVAGEQFF.

The genes are TRBV6-5 and TRBJ1-1; 7 positions match TRBD1. Germline V CDR1 and CDR2: MNHEY, SVGAGI. The CDR3 spans 12 residues. V shed 6 bases, J shed 7 bases, and the junction held 5 bases outside the gene matches. CDR3 nucleotide sequence: TGTGCCAGCAGCCGGGACAGCCGTGAAGCTTTCTTT. Translated, it gives CASSRDSREAFF.

The V gene is TRBV24-1, the J gene TRBJ1-5, with 8 bases identical to TRBD1. The CDR3 has 16 amino acids. Trimming cost V 4 bases and J 5 bases; bases outside gene matches: 9. Germline CDR1 reads KGHDR; CDR2 reads SFDVKD. This CDR3 reads CATSDSGTGYDQPQHF. The CDR3 DNA reads TGTGCCACCAGTGACTCCGGGACAGGATACGATCAGCCCCAGCATTTT.

In this sample, this clone turned up a few times. This chain links TRBV19 with TRBJ1-2, with D perhaps matching TRBD1 (5 bases). The CDR3 loop spans 17 amino acids. The V and J ends lost 3 bases and 4 bases respectively, with 21 bases between them. Germline CDR1 LNHDA, CDR2 SQIVND (reference sequence). For the CDR3, the DNA is TGTGCCAGTAGTATTCGGGGGTCCTCTTCTCCACGCTATGGCTACACCTTC. Its translation: CASSIRGSSSPRYGYTF.

V usage is TRBV7-2 and J usage is TRBJ2-3; a weak D match, TRBD2 (6 bases). V lost 5 bases and J 8 bases, leaving 20 bases between the germline ends. This CDR3 has 15 residues. The V gene's germline CDR1 is SGHTA and CDR2 FQGNSA. DNA for the CDR3: TGTGCCAGCAGCCAAGGACGGGGGTCCAGGGTTACGCAGTATTTT. Translation: CASSQGRGSRVTQYF.

V and J are TRBV7-9 and TRBJ2-2, with 10 bases lining up with TRBD2. The V segment lost 6 bases and the J segment 6 bases; nucleotides outside the gene matches: 4. CDR1 SEHNR and CDR2 FQNEAQ come from the germline V gene (reference sequence). This CDR3 has 14 residues. CDR3 DNA: TGTGCCAGCAGAGAGCGGGAGGGGCCCGGGGAGCTGTTTTTT. Protein: CASREREGPGELFF.

The rearrangement uses TRBV18 and TRBJ2-5; perhaps TRBD1 as D (5 bases). V lost 2 bases and J lost 5, with 12 bases in between. The CDR3 is 14 amino acids. Germline-derived CDR1 and CDR2 are KGHSH and LQKENI. CDR3 nucleotide sequence: TGTGCCAGCTCACCAGAGTACAGGATGGAGACCCAGTACTTC. Its translation is CASSPEYRMETQYF. Based on the CDR3 plus reference TRBV18 and TRBJ2-5, the full variable domain is NAGVMQNPRHLVRRRGQEARLRCSPMKGHSHVYWYRQLPEEGLKFMVYLQKENIIDESGMPKERFSAEFPKEGPSILRIQQVVRGDSAAYFCASSPEYRMETQYFGPGTRLLVL.

The chain recombines TRBV10-3 with TRBJ2-1; 7 positions match TRBD2. Germline-derived CDR1 and CDR2 are ENHRY and SYGVKD. Losses at the gene ends were 11 bases for V and 0 bases for J; bases not matched to a gene: 7. The CDR3 totals 14 residues. CDR3 region: CAFSSGASYNEQFF. The CDR3 nucleotides are TGTGCCTTTTCTAGCGGAGCCTCCTACAATGAGCAGTTCTTC.

The V gene is TRBV30, the J gene TRBJ2-2; 12 bases match TRBD2. The length of the CDR3 is 16 residues. J gave up 4 bases and V 1 base, and 4 bases lay outside the gene matches. Per germline, CDR1 GTSNPN and CDR2 SVGIG (reference sequence). The CDR3 here is CAWSGLAGGVTGELFF. Written as DNA, the CDR3 is TGTGCCTGGAGTGGGCTAGCGGGAGGGGTCACCGGGGAGCTGTTTTTT. Full variable domain (remainder filled in from reference TRBV30 and TRBJ2-2): SQTIHQWPATLVQPVGSPLSLECTVEGTSNPNLYWYRQAAGRGLQLLFYSVGIGQISSEVPQNLSASRPQDRQFILSSKKLLLSDSGFYLCAWSGLAGGVTGELFFGEGSRLTVL.

Details on this clone: Other DNA sequences in the same sample also yield this CDR3. The V call is TRBV6-5, the J call TRBJ2-7; TRBD1 is a possible D gene (5 bases). CDR1 MNHEY and CDR2 SVGAGI come from the germline V gene. The length of the CDR3 is 13 residues. The germline V and J ends were trimmed by 0 bases and 3 bases, with 6 bases remaining between them. The CDR3, as DNA: TGTGCCAGCAGTTACTCAACAGGCTACGAGCAGTACTTC. Protein: CASSYSTGYEQYF.

This chain uses TRBV9 with TRBJ1-1; D gene unclear. In germline, CDR1 is SGDLS, CDR2 YYNGEE. This CDR3 contains 13 residues. V gave up 0 bases and J gave up 0 bases, with 3 bases separating them. The CDR3 reads CASSVELNTEAFF. The CDR3 bases are TGTGCCAGCAGCGTAGAGCTGAACACTGAAGCTTTCTTT.

The rearrangement links TRBV7-8 to TRBJ2-2; TRBD2 matches at 11 bases. V lost 6 bases, J lost 4 bases, and 7 bases stayed unmatched. CDR3 length: 16 amino acids. The germline gives CDR1 SGHVS, CDR2 FQNEAQ. CDR3: CASRPTSGMGTGELFF. The CDR3 DNA is TGTGCCAGCAGACCGACTAGCGGGATGGGCACCGGGGAGCTGTTTTTT.

This clone was counted a few times. J is TRBJ2-3 and V is TRBV7-2; 13 bases match TRBD2. Germline values: CDR1 SGHTA, CDR2 FQGNSA. With V trimmed by 3 bases and J by 0 bases, 6 bases remained unmatched. The CDR3 contains 18 residues. The CDR3 DNA is TGTGCCAGCAGCTTCGGACTAGCGGGAGAGGTGAGCACAGATACGCAGTATTTT. This encodes CASSFGLAGEVSTDTQYF.

This sequence joins TRBV27 and TRBJ1-2; 10 bases agree with TRBD1. Germline CDR1 and CDR2: MNHEY and SMNVEV (reference sequence). V trimming: 6 bases; J trimming: 4 bases; junction bases outside the gene matches: 14. The CDR3 length is 17 residues. CDR3 sequence reads: CASSPSRDRGGSYGYTF. In DNA, the CDR3 is TGTGCCAGCAGCCCGTCCCGGGACAGGGGTGGTAGCTATGGCTACACCTTC.

This clone was found once. The chain uses TRBV7-2 and TRBJ2-3, with 9 bases matching TRBD2. This CDR3 contains 15 residues. The trim removed 1 base at V and 6 bases at J, leaving 5 bases unmatched. CDR1 and CDR2 from the germline V gene are SGHTA and FQGNSA. CDR3 residues: CASSLGRGGLDTQYF. The DNA for the CDR3 is TGTGCCAGCAGCTTAGGGCGGGGGGGTTTGGATACGCAGTATTTT.

The J gene is TRBJ2-3, the V gene TRBV5-1, with 9 bases identical to TRBD2. The CDR3 has 16 residues. Losses at the gene ends were 0 bases for V and 2 bases for J; bases not matched to a gene: 4. CDR1 is SGHRS, CDR2 YFSETQ, per germline. Here the CDR3 DNA reads TGCGCCAGCAGCTTGGGACTAGCGGCGGCCACAGATACGCAGTATTTT. Translated: CASSLGLAAATDTQYF.

The CDR3 DNA reads as TGTGCCAGCAGACCGGGACTTAGCACAGATACGCAGTATTTT. Its protein is CASRPGLSTDTQYF. V usage is TRBV7-2 and J usage is TRBJ2-3, with a weak D call TRBD2 (6 bases). CDR1 and CDR2 from the germline V gene are SGHTA and FQGNSA. CDR3 size: 14 residues. V lost 6 bases to trimming and J lost 0 bases, with 10 bases between them. The variable domain in full, completed from reference TRBV7-2 and TRBJ2-3, reads GAGVSQSPSNKVTEKGKDVELRCDPISGHTALYWYRQSLGQGLEFLIYFQGNSAPDKSGLPSDRFSAERTGGSVSTLTIQRTQQEDSAVYLCASRPGLSTDTQYFGPGTRLTVL.